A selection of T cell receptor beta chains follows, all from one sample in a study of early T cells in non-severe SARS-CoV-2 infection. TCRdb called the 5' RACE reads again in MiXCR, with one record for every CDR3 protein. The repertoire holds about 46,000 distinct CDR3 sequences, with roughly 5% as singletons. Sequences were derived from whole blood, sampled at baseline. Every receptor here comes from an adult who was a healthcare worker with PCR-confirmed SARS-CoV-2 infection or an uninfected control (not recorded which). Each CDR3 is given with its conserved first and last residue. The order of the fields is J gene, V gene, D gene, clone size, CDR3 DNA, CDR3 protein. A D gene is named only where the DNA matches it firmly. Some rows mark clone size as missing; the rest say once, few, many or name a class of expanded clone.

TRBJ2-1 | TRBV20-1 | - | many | TGCAGTGCTAGAACTAGTATTCCCTCCTACAATGAGCAGTTCTTC | CSARTSIPSYNEQFF
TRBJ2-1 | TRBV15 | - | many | TGTGCCACCAGCAGAGAAGGCGACAGGCCGCAGTTCTTC | CATSREGDRPQFF
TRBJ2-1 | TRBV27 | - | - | TGTGCCAGCAACTCACAGGGACCTTTTTACAATGAGCAGTTCTTC | CASNSQGPFYNEQFF
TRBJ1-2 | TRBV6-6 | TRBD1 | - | TGTGCCAGCAGCTCCAGGACAGGGGTCGTCGACTATGGCTACACCTTC | CASSSRTGVVDYGYTF
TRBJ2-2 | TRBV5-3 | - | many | TGTGCCAGAAGCCCCAAACGGGGGCCTACCGGGGAGCTGTTTTTT | CARSPKRGPTGELFF
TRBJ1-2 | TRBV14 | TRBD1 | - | TGTGCCAGCAGCCCAGACAGGGGCTTAGCCTACACCTTC | CASSPDRGLAYTF
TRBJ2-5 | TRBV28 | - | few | TGTGCCAGCAGGGGAATGGGCCAGCAAGAGACCCAGTACTTC | CASRGMGQQETQYF
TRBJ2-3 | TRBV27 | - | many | TGTGCCAGCAGCCACACTAGCACAGATACGCAGTATTTT | CASSHTSTDTQYF
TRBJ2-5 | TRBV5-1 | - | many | TGCGCCAGCACCTTGCAAGGGACGAGTCAAGAGACCCAGTACTTC | CASTLQGTSQETQYF
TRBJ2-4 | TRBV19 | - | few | TGTGCCAGTAGTATAGCAGGGTTTGAAAGCATTCAGTACTTC | CASSIAGFESIQYF
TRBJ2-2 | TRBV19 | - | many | TGTGCCAGTAGTCTTGGGGGAGACACCGGGGAGCTGTTTTTT | CASSLGGDTGELFF
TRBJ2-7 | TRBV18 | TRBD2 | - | TGTGCCAGCTCACCTATGCTTGAAGAGCGGGAAAGGTACGAGCAGTACTTC | CASSPMLEERERYEQYF
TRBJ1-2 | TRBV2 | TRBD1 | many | TGTGCCAGCAGTCTTCGGGACAGGGAGTATGGCTACACCTTC | CASSLRDREYGYTF
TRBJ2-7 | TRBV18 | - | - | TGTGCCAGCTCACCCGGGAGCAGCTACGAGCAGTACTTC | CASSPGSSYEQYF
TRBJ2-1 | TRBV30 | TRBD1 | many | TGTGCCTGGAGACCTGTGGACAGGGACTACAATGAGCAGTTCTTC | CAWRPVDRDYNEQFF
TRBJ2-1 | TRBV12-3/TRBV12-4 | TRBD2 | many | TGTGCCAGCAGCGCCCGCGGGAGGGCCACCTACAATGAGCAGTTCTTC | CASSARGRATYNEQFF
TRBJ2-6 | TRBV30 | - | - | TGTGCCTGGAGTGTACCCTGGGCCAACGTCCTGACTTTC | CAWSVPWANVLTF
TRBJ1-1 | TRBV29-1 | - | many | TGCAGCGTTGAGTCGGGAGGCACTGAAGCTTTCTTT | CSVESGGTEAFF
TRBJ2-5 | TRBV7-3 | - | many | TGTGCCAGCAGCCCCACAGGGAAAGAGACCCAGTACTTC | CASSPTGKETQYF
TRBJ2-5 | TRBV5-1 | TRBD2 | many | TGCGCCAGCAGCCCCACTACGGGACTAGGCCAAGAGACCCAGTACTTC | CASSPTTGLGQETQYF
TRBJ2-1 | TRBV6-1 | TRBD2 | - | TGTGCCAGCACCGCACTAGCGGGAGGCCGCTTAAGCTCCTACAATGAGCAGTTCTTC | CASTALAGGRLSSYNEQFF
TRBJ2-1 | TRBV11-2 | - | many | TGTGCCAGCAGCGACATGGGGTTTAGGACGGTCTTC | CASSDMGFRTVF
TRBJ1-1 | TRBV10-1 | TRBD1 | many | TGCGCCAGCAGGGAAGACAGGGAGGGAAACACTGAAGCTTTCTTT | CASREDREGNTEAFF
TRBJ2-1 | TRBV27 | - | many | TGTGCCAGCAGTTTATCAACGGGGGCGTCGTACAATGAGCAGTTCTTC | CASSLSTGASYNEQFF
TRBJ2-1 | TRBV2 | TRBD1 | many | TGTGCCAGCAGAACCGGGACAGGGACTATGTACAATGAGCAGTTCTTC | CASRTGTGTMYNEQFF
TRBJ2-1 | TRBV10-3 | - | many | TGTGCCATCAGCATGTACAATGAGCAGTTCTTC | CAISMYNEQFF
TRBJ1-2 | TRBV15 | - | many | TGTGCCACCAGCAGAGAAGGGGACTATGGCTACACCTTC | CATSREGDYGYTF
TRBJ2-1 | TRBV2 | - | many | TGTGCCAGCCGACTAGATATGTATGAGCAGTTCTTC | CASRLDMYEQFF
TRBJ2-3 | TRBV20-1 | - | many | TGCAGTGCTAGCCGAGAGGTAGCGGATAGTTCTTTTATAGAGTATTTT | CSASREVADSSFIEYF
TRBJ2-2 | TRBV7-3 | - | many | TGTGCCAGCAGCTTAAGCGGGGCCGGGGAGCTGTTTTTT | CASSLSGAGELFF
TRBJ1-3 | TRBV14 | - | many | TGTGCCAGCAGCCGACAGCCGGCAGGGATCTCTGGAAACACCATATATTTT | CASSRQPAGISGNTIYF
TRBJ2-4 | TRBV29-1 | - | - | TGCAGCGTGTGGGGACGGCGAGGCATTCAGTACTTC | CSVWGRRGIQYF
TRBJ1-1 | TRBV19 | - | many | TGTGCCAGTAGTAGAGTCTCAGGGAACACTGAAGCTTTCTTT | CASSRVSGNTEAFF
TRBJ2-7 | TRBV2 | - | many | TGTGCCAGCAGAGGTGGGTCAATATACGAGCAGTACTTC | CASRGGSIYEQYF
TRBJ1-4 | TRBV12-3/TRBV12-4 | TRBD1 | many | TGTGCCAGCAGGGACAGGCTACATCCAGAAAAACTGTTTTTT | CASRDRLHPEKLFF
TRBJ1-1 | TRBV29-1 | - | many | TGCAGCGTTGTGCGGACAATGAACACTGAAGCTTTCTTT | CSVVRTMNTEAFF
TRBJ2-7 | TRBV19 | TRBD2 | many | TGTGCCAGTAGTATTAGCGGGAGCTACGAGCAGTACTTC | CASSISGSYEQYF
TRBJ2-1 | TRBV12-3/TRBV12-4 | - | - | TGTGCCAGCAGTCCCCGGGCTAGCGATCACTCCTACAATGAGCAGTTCTTC | CASSPRASDHSYNEQFF
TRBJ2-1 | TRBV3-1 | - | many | TGTGCCAGCAGCCCATTAGGTTATGAGCAGTTCTTC | CASSPLGYEQFF
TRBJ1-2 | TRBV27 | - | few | TGTGCCAGCAGTCCCAGTTCTGTCTTTGGCTACACCTTC | CASSPSSVFGYTF
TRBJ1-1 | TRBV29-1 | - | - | TGCAGCGTTGAACGGGACATCCCCGCGGAAGCTTTCTTT | CSVERDIPAEAFF
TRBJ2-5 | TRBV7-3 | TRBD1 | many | TGTGCCAGCAGCCCCATGGGGACAGGGGAAGAGACCCAGTACTTC | CASSPMGTGEETQYF
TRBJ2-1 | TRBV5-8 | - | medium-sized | TGTGCCAGCAGCTTGTCGACCGGGCGTTCCTACAATGAGCAGTTCTTC | CASSLSTGRSYNEQFF
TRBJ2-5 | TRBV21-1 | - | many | TGTGCCAGCAGCCCTCGGACAGGGTGGGAACAAGAGACCCAGTACTTC | CASSPRTGWEQETQYF
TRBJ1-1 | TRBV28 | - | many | TGTGCCAGCAGTTGGTCCGGGATGAACACTGAAGCTTTCTTT | CASSWSGMNTEAFF
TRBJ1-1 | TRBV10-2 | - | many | TGCGCCAGCAGTGAGTCCGACCAAGCTTTCTTT | CASSESDQAFF
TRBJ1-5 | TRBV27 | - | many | TGTGCCAGCAGTTTAGGGGGGGTCCATCAGCCCCAGCATTTT | CASSLGGVHQPQHF
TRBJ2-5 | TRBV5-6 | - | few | TGTGCCAGCAGCTTGTATGTCAGGGTCCAGGAGACCCAGTACTTC | CASSLYVRVQETQYF
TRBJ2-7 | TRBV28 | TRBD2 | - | TGTGCCAGCAGTCCAGGTGGGGCGGGAGCCCTCTACGAGCAGTACTTC | CASSPGGAGALYEQYF
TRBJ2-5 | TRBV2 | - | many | TGTGCCAGTACGCCGGGTCCGAGGGAGACCCAGTACTTC | CASTPGPRETQYF
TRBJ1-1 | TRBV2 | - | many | TGTGCCAGCAGTGAAATGGGAACACCCGAAGCTTTCTTT | CASSEMGTPEAFF
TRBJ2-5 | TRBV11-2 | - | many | TGTGCCAGCAGCTTAGGAGTGGGAGTAGCGGAAGAGACCCAGTACTTC | CASSLGVGVAEETQYF
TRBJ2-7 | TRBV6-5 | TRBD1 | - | TGTGCCAGCAGTTATGCCCGACAGGGAGAGCAGTACTTC | CASSYARQGEQYF
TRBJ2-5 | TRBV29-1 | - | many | TGCAGCGCTGGGACGGCCCAAGAGACCCAGTACTTC | CSAGTAQETQYF
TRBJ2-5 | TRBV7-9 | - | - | TGTGCCAGCAGCTTAGGCCAGGGGAACCAAGAGACCCAGTACTTC | CASSLGQGNQETQYF
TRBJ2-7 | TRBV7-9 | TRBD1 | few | TGTGCCAGCAGGTCGGACAGGACCTACGAGCAGTACTTC | CASRSDRTYEQYF
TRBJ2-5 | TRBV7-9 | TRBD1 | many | TGTGCCAGCAACCCGACAGGGTGGCAAGAGACCCAGTACTTC | CASNPTGWQETQYF